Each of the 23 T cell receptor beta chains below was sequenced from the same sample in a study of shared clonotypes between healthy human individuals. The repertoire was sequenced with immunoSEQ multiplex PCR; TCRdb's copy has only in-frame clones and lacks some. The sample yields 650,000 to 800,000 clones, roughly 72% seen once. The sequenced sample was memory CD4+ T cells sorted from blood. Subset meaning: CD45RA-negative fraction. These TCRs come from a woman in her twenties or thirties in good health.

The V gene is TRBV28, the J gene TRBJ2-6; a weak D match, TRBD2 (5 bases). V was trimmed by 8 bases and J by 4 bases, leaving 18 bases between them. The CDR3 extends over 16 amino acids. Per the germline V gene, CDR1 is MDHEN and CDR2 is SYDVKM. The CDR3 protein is CASANRGLLGANVLTF. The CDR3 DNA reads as TGTGCCAGCGCGAATAGAGGGCTCCTGGGGGCCAACGTCCTGACTTTC.

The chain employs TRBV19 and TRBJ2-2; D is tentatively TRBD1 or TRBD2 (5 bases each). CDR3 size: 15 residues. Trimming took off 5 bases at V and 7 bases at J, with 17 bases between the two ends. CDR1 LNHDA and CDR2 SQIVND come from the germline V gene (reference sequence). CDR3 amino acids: CASSLRDLSDGELFF. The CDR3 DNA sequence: TGTGCCAGTAGTCTTCGGGACCTCTCAGACGGGGAGCTGTTTTTT.

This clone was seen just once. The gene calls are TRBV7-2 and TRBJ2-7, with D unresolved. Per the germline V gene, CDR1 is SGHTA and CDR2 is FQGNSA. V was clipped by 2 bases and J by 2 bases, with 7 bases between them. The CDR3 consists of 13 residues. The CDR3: CASSLNGAYEQYF. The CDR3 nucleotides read TGTGCCAGCAGCTTAAACGGTGCCTACGAGCAGTACTTC.

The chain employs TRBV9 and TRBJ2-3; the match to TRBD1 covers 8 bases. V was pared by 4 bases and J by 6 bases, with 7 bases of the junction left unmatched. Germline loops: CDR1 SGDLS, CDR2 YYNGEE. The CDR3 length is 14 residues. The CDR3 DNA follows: TGTGCCAGCAGCTTAACACAGGGGGAGGATACGCAGTATTTT. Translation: CASSLTQGEDTQYF.

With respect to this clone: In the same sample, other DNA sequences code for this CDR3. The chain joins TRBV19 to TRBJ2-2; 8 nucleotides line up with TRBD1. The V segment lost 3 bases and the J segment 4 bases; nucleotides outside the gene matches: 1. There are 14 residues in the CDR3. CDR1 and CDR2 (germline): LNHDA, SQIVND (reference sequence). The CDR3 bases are TGTGCCAGTAGTATCACAGGGGGCACCGGGGAGCTGTTTTTT. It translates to CASSITGGTGELFF.

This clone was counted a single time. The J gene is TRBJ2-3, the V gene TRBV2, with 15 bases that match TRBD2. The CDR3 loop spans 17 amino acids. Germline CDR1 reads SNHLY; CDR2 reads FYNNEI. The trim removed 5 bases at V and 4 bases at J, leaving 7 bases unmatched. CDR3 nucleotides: TGTGCCAGCAGTTTCGGACTAGCGGGAGGGCCATCAGATACGCAGTATTTT. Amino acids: CASSFGLAGGPSDTQYF.

CDR3 sequence: CASSPAGGLGANVLTF. The CDR3 DNA sequence: TGTGCCAGTAGTCCCGCCGGGGGGCTAGGGGCCAACGTCCTGACTTTC. The rearrangement joins TRBV19 to TRBJ2-6, with a possible D match to TRBD2 (7 bases). The CDR3 totals 16 residues. Germline assignment: CDR1 LNHDA and CDR2 SQIVND (reference sequence). The ends were cut back, 5 bases at V and 4 bases at J, with 15 bases in the middle.

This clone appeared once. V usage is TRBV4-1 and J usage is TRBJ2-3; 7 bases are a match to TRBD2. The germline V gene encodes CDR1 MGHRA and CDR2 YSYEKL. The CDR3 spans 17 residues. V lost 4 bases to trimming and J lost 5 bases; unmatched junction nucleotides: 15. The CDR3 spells CASSLLTGLIGGDTQYF. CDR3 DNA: TGCGCCAGCAGCCTTCTAACGGGACTAATAGGTGGAGATACGCAGTATTTT.

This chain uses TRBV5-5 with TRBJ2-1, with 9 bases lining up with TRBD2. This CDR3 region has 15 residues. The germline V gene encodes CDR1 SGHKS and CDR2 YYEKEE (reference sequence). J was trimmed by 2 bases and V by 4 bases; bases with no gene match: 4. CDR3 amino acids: CASSLTSGAYNEQFF. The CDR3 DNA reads TGTGCCAGCAGCCTGACTAGCGGAGCCTACAATGAGCAGTTCTTC.

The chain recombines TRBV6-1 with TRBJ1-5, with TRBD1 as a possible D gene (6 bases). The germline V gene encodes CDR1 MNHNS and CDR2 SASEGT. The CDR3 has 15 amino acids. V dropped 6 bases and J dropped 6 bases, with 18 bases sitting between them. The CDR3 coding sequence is TGTGCCAGCAGATTACAGGGTCCCTTAGGTCAGCCCCAGCATTTT. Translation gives CASRLQGPLGQPQHF.

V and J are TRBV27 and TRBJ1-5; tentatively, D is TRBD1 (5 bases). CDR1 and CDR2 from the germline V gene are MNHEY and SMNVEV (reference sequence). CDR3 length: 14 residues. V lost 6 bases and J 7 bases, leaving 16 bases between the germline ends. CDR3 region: CASSPGSGKQPQHF. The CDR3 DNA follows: TGTGCCAGCAGCCCGGGATCAGGGAAGCAGCCCCAGCATTTT.

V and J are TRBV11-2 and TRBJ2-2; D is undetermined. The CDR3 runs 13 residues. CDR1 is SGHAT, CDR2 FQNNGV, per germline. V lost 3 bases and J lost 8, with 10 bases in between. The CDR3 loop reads CASSFTMTGELFF. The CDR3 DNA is TGTGCCAGCAGCTTCACTATGACTGGGGAGCTGTTTTTT. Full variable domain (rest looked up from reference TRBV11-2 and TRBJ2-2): EAGVAQSPRYKIIEKRQSVAFWCNPISGHATLYWYQQILGQGPKLLIQFQNNGVVDDSQLPKDRFSAERLKGVDSTLKIQPAKLEDSAVYLCASSFTMTGELFFGEGSRLTVL.

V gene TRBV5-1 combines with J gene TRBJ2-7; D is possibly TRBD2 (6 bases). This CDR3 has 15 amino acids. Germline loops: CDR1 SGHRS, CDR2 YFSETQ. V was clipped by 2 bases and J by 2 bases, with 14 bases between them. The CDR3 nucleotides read TGCGCCAGCAGCTTTACCCGGGACTCTACCTACGAGCAGTACTTC. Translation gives CASSFTRDSTYEQYF.

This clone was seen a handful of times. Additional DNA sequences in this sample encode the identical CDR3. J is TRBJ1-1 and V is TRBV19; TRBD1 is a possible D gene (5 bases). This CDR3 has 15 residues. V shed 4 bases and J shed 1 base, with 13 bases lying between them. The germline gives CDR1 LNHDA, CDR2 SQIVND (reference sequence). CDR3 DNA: TGTGCCAGTAGTACGGGGGGGACGGCGAACACTGAAGCTTTCTTT. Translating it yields CASSTGGTANTEAFF.

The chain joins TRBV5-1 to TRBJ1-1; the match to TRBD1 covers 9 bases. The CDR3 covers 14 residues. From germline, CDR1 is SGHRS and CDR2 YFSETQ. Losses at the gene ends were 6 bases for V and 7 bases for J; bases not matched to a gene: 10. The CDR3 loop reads CASTRGTGLVEAFF. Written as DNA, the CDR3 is TGCGCCAGCACCCGCGGGACAGGGCTGGTTGAAGCTTTCTTT. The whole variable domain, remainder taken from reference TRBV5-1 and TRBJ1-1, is KAGVTQTPRYLIKTRGQQVTLSCSPISGHRSVSWYQQTPGQGLQFLFEYFSETQRNKGNFPGRFSGRQFSNSRSEMNVSTLELGDSALYLCASTRGTGLVEAFFGQGTRLTVV.

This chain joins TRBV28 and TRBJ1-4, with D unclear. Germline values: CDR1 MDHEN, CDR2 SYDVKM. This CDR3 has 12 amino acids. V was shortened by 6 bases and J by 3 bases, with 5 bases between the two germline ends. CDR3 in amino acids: CASRAANEKLFF. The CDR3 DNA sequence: TGTGCCAGCAGGGCAGCTAATGAAAAACTGTTTTTT. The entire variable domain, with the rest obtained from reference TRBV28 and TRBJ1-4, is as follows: DVKVTQSSRYLVKRTGEKVFLECVQDMDHENMFWYRQDPGLGLRLIYFSYDVKMKEKGDIPEGYSVSREKKERFSLILESASTNQTSMYLCASRAANEKLFFGSGTQLSVL.

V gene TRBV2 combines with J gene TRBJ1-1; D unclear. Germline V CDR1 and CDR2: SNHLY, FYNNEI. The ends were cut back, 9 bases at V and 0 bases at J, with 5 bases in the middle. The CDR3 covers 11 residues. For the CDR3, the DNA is TGTGCCAGTTGGATGAACACTGAAGCTTTCTTT. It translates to CASWMNTEAFF.

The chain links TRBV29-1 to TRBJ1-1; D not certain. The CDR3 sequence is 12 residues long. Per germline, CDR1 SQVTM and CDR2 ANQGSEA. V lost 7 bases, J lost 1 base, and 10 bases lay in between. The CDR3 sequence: CSGALRNTEAFF. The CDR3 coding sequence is TGCAGCGGGGCCTTGAGGAACACTGAAGCTTTCTTT.

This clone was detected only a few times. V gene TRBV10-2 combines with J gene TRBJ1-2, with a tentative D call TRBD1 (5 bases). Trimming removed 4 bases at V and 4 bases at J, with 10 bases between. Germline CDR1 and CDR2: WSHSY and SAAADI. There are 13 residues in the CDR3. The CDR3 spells CASSGGVGYGYTF. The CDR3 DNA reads TGCGCCAGCAGTGGGGGGGTTGGCTATGGCTACACCTTC.

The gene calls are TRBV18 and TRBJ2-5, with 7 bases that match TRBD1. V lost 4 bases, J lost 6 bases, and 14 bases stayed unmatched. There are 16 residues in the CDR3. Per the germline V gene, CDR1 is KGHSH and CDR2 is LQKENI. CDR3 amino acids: CASSLNAPGQSQTQYF. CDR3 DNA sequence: TGTGCCAGCTCACTTAACGCTCCGGGACAGTCACAGACCCAGTACTTC.

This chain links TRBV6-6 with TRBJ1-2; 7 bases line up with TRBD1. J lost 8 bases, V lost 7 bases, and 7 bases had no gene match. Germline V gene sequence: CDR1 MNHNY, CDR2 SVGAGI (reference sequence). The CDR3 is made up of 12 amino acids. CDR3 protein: CASTQGKEGYTF. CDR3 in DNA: TGTGCCAGCACACAGGGGAAGGAGGGCTACACCTTC.

CDR3 coding DNA: TGTGCCAGCAGGTCCGGGACGGGGAACACTGAAGCTTTCTTT. This translates into CASRSGTGNTEAFF. This chain links TRBV6-1 with TRBJ1-1, with D perhaps matching TRBD1 (5 bases). V dropped 6 bases and J dropped 1 base, with 12 bases sitting between them. CDR3 length: 14 residues. The germline V gene encodes CDR1 MNHNS and CDR2 SASEGT.

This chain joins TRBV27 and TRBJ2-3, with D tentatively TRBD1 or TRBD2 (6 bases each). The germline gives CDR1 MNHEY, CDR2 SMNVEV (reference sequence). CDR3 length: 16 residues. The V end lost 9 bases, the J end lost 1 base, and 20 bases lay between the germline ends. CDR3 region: CARHRLGGLGTDTQYF. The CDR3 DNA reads TGTGCCAGGCATAGGTTGGGGGGCCTCGGCACAGATACGCAGTATTTT.